Below are 18 T cell receptor beta chains sequenced from a single sample in a study of neurological immune-mediated disorders. One entry per CDR3 protein, called by TCRdb with MiXCR from the 5' RACE reads. The data hold about 79,000 distinct CDR3 sequences, with about 14% observed a single time. The sequencing input was PBMCs. Receptor source: a woman between 50 and 59 years old in good health.

This clonotype came up many times. The chain is built from TRBV5-1 and TRBJ2-3; D remains ambiguous. V lost 4 bases and J lost 0, with 12 bases in between. The CDR3 has 15 residues. Per the germline V gene, CDR1 is SGHRS and CDR2 is YFSETQ. The DNA for the CDR3 is TGCGCCAGCAGCGCCGGTCTAGTTAGCACAGATACGCAGTATTTT. Encoded protein: CASSAGLVSTDTQYF.

This clonotype occurred many times. The J gene is TRBJ2-2, the V gene TRBV18; no clear D gene. Trimming took off 3 bases at V and 5 bases at J, with 4 bases between the two ends. This CDR3 region has 12 residues. CDR1 and CDR2 (germline): KGHSH, LQKENI. The CDR3: CASSPGTGELFF. CDR3 sequence (DNA): TGTGCCAGCTCACCGGGGACCGGGGAGCTGTTTTTT.

The table lists this clonotype with many counts. The chain employs TRBV12-3 or TRBV12-4 and TRBJ1-6; D gene unclear. The CDR3 contains 14 residues. V was clipped by 2 bases and J by 8 bases, with 10 bases between them. The CDR3 region is CASSLKLEDSPLHF. DNA for the CDR3: TGTGCCAGCAGTTTAAAGTTGGAGGATTCACCCCTCCACTTT.

At least ten counts were recorded for this clonotype. The chain joins TRBV20-1 to TRBJ2-3; D not certain. Germline CDR1 and CDR2: DFQATT and SNEGSKA (reference sequence). This CDR3 contains 13 residues. With 2 bases removed from V and 4 bases from J, the gap between germline ends came to 10 bases. CDR3 residues: CSARLYTADTQYF. The CDR3 DNA reads as TGCAGTGCTAGATTGTACACCGCAGATACGCAGTATTTT.

This clonotype was recorded at least ten times. This chain uses TRBV6-6 with TRBJ1-2; no reliable D call. The V end was cut by 6 bases, the J end by 1 base, with 21 bases between. Germline assignment: CDR1 MNHNY and CDR2 SVGAGI (reference sequence). The CDR3 extends over 17 amino acids. The CDR3 DNA sequence: TGTGCCAGCAGCCTACTTCAAGGAAGACTGGATAACTATGGCTACACCTTC. Amino acids: CASSLLQGRLDNYGYTF.

This clonotype came up many times. This CDR3 is CATSESGARFQETQYF. The CDR3 DNA reads as TGTGCCACCAGTGAATCCGGGGCCCGTTTCCAAGAGACCCAGTACTTC. The J gene is TRBJ2-5, the V gene TRBV24-1; either TRBD1 or TRBD2 may supply D (5 bases each). From germline, CDR1 is KGHDR and CDR2 SFDVKD. This CDR3 comprises 16 residues. Trimming cost V 4 bases and J 1 base, with 15 bases left between them.

The V call is TRBV29-1, the J call TRBJ1-1; D gene unclear. The CDR3 is 10 amino acids. The germline V gene encodes CDR1 SQVTM and CDR2 ANQGSEA. V was shortened by 4 bases and J by 4 bases, with 4 bases between the two germline ends. This CDR3 is CSVGVTEAFF. CDR3 DNA: TGCAGCGTTGGTGTCACTGAAGCTTTCTTT.

This clonotype was detected only a few times. This chain links TRBV18 with TRBJ1-1, with 8 bases that match TRBD1. Germline V lookup: CDR1 KGHSH, CDR2 LQKENI. V gave up 3 bases and J gave up 3 bases; unmatched junction bases: 3. CDR3 length: 14 amino acids. The CDR3, as DNA: TGTGCCAGCTCACCCCAGGGGGCCCACACTGAAGCTTTCTTT. Its translation: CASSPQGAHTEAFF.

This clonotype was counted at least ten times. The CDR3 nucleotides read TGTGCCAGCAGCTTAGAGGATGGTCCCGGGGGGGGCTCCTACGAGCAGTACTTC. Residues: CASSLEDGPGGGSYEQYF. This chain connects TRBV7-2 to TRBJ2-7, with 8 bases fitting TRBD2. J lost 0 bases, V lost 1 base, and 11 bases had no gene match. The CDR3 sequence is 18 residues long. Germline V lookup: CDR1 SGHTA, CDR2 FQGNSA. The full variable domain, its missing parts supplied by reference TRBV7-2 and TRBJ2-7, is GAGVSQSPSNKVTEKGKDVELRCDPISGHTALYWYRQSLGQGLEFLIYFQGNSAPDKSGLPSDRFSAERTGGSVSTLTIQRTQQEDSAVYLCASSLEDGPGGGSYEQYFGPGTRLTVT.

This clonotype was observed many times. This sequence joins TRBV7-2 and TRBJ1-5; 7 bases match TRBD1. The CDR3 extends over 15 amino acids. CDR1 and CDR2 from the germline V gene are SGHTA and FQGNSA. J was trimmed by 2 bases and V by 5 bases; bases with no gene match: 6. The CDR3 sequence: CASSPPGTGNQPQHF. CDR3 bases: TGTGCCAGCAGCCCCCCGGGGACAGGCAATCAGCCCCAGCATTTT.

This clonotype came up many times. V gene TRBV6-1 combines with J gene TRBJ1-4; TRBD1 aligns across 8 bases. The CDR3 totals 14 residues. CDR1 is MNHNS, CDR2 SASEGT, per germline. J gave up 2 bases and V 6 bases, and 2 bases lay outside the gene matches. The CDR3, as DNA: TGTGCCAGCAGCGACAGGGGTACTAATGAAAAACTGTTTTTT. Translated: CASSDRGTNEKLFF.

At least ten counts were recorded for this clonotype. V is TRBV7-9 and J is TRBJ2-7; D may match TRBD1 or TRBD2 (5 bases each). Trimming cost V 7 bases and J 0 bases, with 10 bases left between them. The V gene's germline CDR1 is SEHNR and CDR2 FQNEAQ (reference sequence). The CDR3 consists of 13 residues. CDR3 nucleotides: TGTGCCAGCACCGGGGCCGGCTCCTACGAGCAGTACTTC. This encodes CASTGAGSYEQYF.

This clonotype was seen at least ten times. The genes are TRBV5-1 and TRBJ2-1, with TRBD1 matching 10 bases. With 0 bases clipped from V and 7 bases from J, the junction kept 1 base outside the gene matches. Germline V gene lookup returns CDR1 SGHRS and CDR2 YFSETQ. The CDR3 has 14 amino acids. The CDR3 spells CASSLGTGGNEQFF. The DNA of the CDR3 is TGCGCCAGCAGCTTGGGGACAGGGGGGAATGAGCAGTTCTTC.

This clonotype was detected ten times or more. This chain joins TRBV10-2 and TRBJ1-1; possibly TRBD1 for D (5 bases). CDR1 is WSHSY, CDR2 SAAADI, per germline. The CDR3 length is 14 residues. V lost 3 bases and J 5 bases, leaving 13 bases between the germline ends. Here the CDR3 reads CASSDPGRATEAFF. CDR3 bases: TGCGCCAGCAGTGACCCCGGCAGGGCTACTGAAGCTTTCTTT.

This clonotype appeared many times. This chain joins TRBV15 and TRBJ1-5; D is perhaps TRBD1 (6 bases). This CDR3 has 17 residues. V lost 1 base and J 4 bases, leaving 17 bases between the germline ends. Germline-derived CDR1 and CDR2 are LNHNV and YYDKDF (reference sequence). The CDR3 DNA is TGTGCCACCAGCAGAGTTCGGGGGGCCTCGGGGAATCAGCCCCAGCATTTT. Its translation is CATSRVRGASGNQPQHF.

As to this clonotype: Given a much more abundant clone one base away, this may be a read error. The V and J genes are TRBV7-2 and TRBJ2-2; D is unresolved. Germline V gives CDR1 SGHTA, CDR2 FQGNSA. This CDR3 is built from 17 residues. CDR3 nucleotide sequence: TGTGCCATCAGCCGCGGTGCCTGGGTTGGGAACACCGGGGAGCTGTTTTTT. It is translated as CAISRGAWVGNTGELFF. Complete variable domain (other parts from reference TRBV7-2 and TRBJ2-2): GAGVSQSPSNKVTEKGKDVELRCDPISGHTALYWYRQSLGQGLEFLIYFQGNSAPDKSGLPSDRFSAERTGGSVSTLTIQRTQQEDSAVYLCAISRGAWVGNTGELFFGEGSRLTVL.

As for this clonotype: A read error may account for a junction end that differs from germline. The chain couples TRBV7-8 to TRBJ2-2, with D possibly being TRBD1 (5 bases). Germline V gene lookup returns CDR1 SGHVS and CDR2 FQNEAQ. The CDR3 contains 17 residues. CDR3 sequence reads: CASSRTPWGRGTVELFF. For the CDR3, the DNA is TGTGCCAGCAGCCGCACCCCGTGGGGAAGGGGCACCGTGGAGCTGTTTTTT.

At least ten counts were recorded for this clonotype. V usage is TRBV10-3 and J usage is TRBJ1-5; 7 positions match TRBD1. The germline gives CDR1 ENHRY, CDR2 SYGVKD. V was clipped by 2 bases and J by 2 bases; unmatched bases: 0. The CDR3 has 14 residues. CDR3: CAISETGGNQPQHF. The CDR3 DNA is TGTGCCATCAGTGAGACAGGGGGCAATCAGCCCCAGCATTTT.